This entry lists 19 T cell receptor beta chains sequenced from one sample in a study of T cells after somatic rescue of genetic block (dated by TCRdb to 2020 to 2022). Preparation of the library involved the immunoSEQ multiplex PCR assay. The clones in this table, taken by TCRdb from immuneACCESS, are in-frame only. Not every clone is retained; where verified, under half of the shortfall comes from an unresolved V gene, and the cause of the rest is unknown. This sample gives roughly 65,000 clones in total; 85% to 95% of them show up just once. Jointly, the top ten make up 2.9% of the sample. Sequenced sample: peripheral blood mononuclear cells (PBMCs). The receptors stem from a man aged 35-49 years.

V usage is TRBV5-6 and J usage is TRBJ2-4; either TRBD1 or TRBD2 may fit D (5 bases each). CDR1 is SGHDT and CDR2 is YYEEEE in the germline V gene. The CDR3 totals 16 residues. Trimming removed 4 bases at V and 0 bases at J, with 14 bases between. The CDR3 DNA sequence: TGTGCCAGCAGCGTATCTCCCGGGACAGCCAAAAACATTCAGTACTTC. This sequence encodes CASSVSPGTAKNIQYF.

The V and J genes are TRBV5-4 and TRBJ1-2, with 11 bases identical to TRBD1. Germline assignment: CDR1 SGHNT and CDR2 YYREEE (reference sequence). J lost 2 bases, V lost 3 bases, and 12 bases had no gene match. The CDR3 is made up of 18 amino acids. CDR3 sequence reads: CASSSAKDRGLLNYGYTF. The DNA for the CDR3 is TGTGCCAGCAGCTCGGCTAAGGACAGGGGGCTCCTCAACTATGGCTACACCTTC.

The rearrangement uses TRBV29-1 and TRBJ2-2, with D perhaps given as TRBD1 or TRBD2 (5 bases each). Between the trimmed V and J ends, which lost 4 bases and 5 bases, there was a span of 11 bases. The CDR3 is 13 amino acids. Germline lookup yields CDR1 SQVTM and CDR2 ANQGSEA. The CDR3 loop is CSVVTGPTGELFF. CDR3 coding DNA: TGCAGCGTTGTAACGGGGCCGACCGGGGAGCTGTTTTTT.

The CDR3 DNA follows: TGTGCCATCAGTGGGGACAGGGGGACCGGGGAGCTGTTTTTT. Protein sequence: CAISGDRGTGELFF. This chain joins TRBV10-3 and TRBJ2-2; 11 nucleotides align to TRBD1. The ends lost 4 bases at V and 5 bases at J; junction bases unmatched: 0. Germline V lookup: CDR1 ENHRY, CDR2 SYGVKD. The CDR3 covers 14 residues.

V usage is TRBV2 and J usage is TRBJ2-7, with D possibly TRBD1 on 6 matching bases. The CDR3 has 15 residues. CDR1 and CDR2 (germline): SNHLY, FYNNEI. Trimming pared 4 bases from V and 3 bases from J, leaving 16 bases between. As DNA, the CDR3 is TGTGCCAGCAGTGTCGAGGGGGTTGGTAGCTACGAGCAGTACTTC. Amino acid sequence: CASSVEGVGSYEQYF.

The chain couples TRBV4-1 to TRBJ2-5; 7 bases agree with TRBD2. The CDR3 loop spans 15 amino acids. The trim removed 1 base at V and 4 bases at J, leaving 6 bases unmatched. Germline CDR1 is MGHRA and CDR2 is YSYEKL. In nucleotides, the CDR3 is TGCGCCAGCAGCCAAGGGGGACTATTGGGAGAGACCCAGTACTTC. This translates into CASSQGGLLGETQYF.

This clone appeared a single time. The genes are TRBV14 and TRBJ2-3, with 11 positions matching TRBD1. Looked up from germline, CDR1 is SGHDN and CDR2 is FVKESK. This CDR3 contains 16 residues. J gave up 4 bases and V 6 bases, and 9 bases lay outside the gene matches. The CDR3 bases are TGTGCCAGCAGTCCCTGGACAGGGGGCGCCTCAGATACGCAGTATTTT. It is translated as CASSPWTGGASDTQYF.

The chain combines TRBV5-1 with TRBJ2-2, with 13 bases identical to TRBD2. There are 17 residues in the CDR3. V was pared by 3 bases and J by 2 bases, with 4 bases of the junction left unmatched. CDR1 is SGHRS and CDR2 is YFSETQ in the germline V gene. CDR3 protein: CASSSGLAGANTGELFF. CDR3 nucleotides: TGCGCCAGCAGCTCCGGACTAGCGGGGGCCAACACCGGGGAGCTGTTTTTT.

J is TRBJ2-5 and V is TRBV7-3; a weak D match, TRBD1 (6 bases). Between the trimmed V and J ends, which lost 6 bases and 7 bases, there was a span of 27 bases. The CDR3 has 17 residues. Looked up from germline, CDR1 is SGHTA and CDR2 is FQGTGA. The DNA for the CDR3 is TGTGCCAGCAGTCTGAGAAACCCCCGGACAGCTAAGGGGACCCAGTACTTC. Translated: CASSLRNPRTAKGTQYF.

The chain links TRBV5-4 to TRBJ2-5; 9 nucleotides match TRBD1. CDR1 is SGHNT and CDR2 is YYREEE in the germline V gene (reference sequence). This CDR3 is built from 16 residues. Trimming took 4 bases from V and 3 from J; bases not matched to a gene: 10. The CDR3 loop reads CASSPGQGVGKETQYF. The CDR3 DNA follows: TGTGCCAGCAGCCCGGGACAGGGAGTTGGGAAAGAGACCCAGTACTTC.

The chain has TRBV11-2 and TRBJ2-3, with D unclear. With 10 bases removed from V and 9 bases from J, the gap between germline ends came to 17 bases. In germline, CDR1 is SGHAT, CDR2 FQNNGV. This CDR3 spans 12 amino acids. CDR3 sequence (DNA): TGTGCCATCCGTGGGCCCGAATTGACGCAGTATTTT. This encodes CAIRGPELTQYF. The variable domain in full, with the rest retrieved from reference TRBV11-2 and TRBJ2-3, is EAGVAQSPRYKIIEKRQSVAFWCNPISGHATLYWYQQILGQGPKLLIQFQNNGVVDDSQLPKDRFSAERLKGVDSTLKIQPAKLEDSAVYLCAIRGPELTQYFGPGTRLTVL.

This clone has only one observation. The genes are TRBV5-1 and TRBJ2-7, with 13 bases identical to TRBD2. The ends lost 4 bases at V and 2 bases at J; junction bases unmatched: 3. This CDR3 has 15 amino acids. The V gene's germline CDR1 is SGHRS and CDR2 YFSETQ. The CDR3 coding sequence is TGCGCCAGCAGCGGGGGACTAGCGGGACCCTACGAGCAGTACTTC. Protein: CASSGGLAGPYEQYF.

This clone has just a few counts. The V call is TRBV2, the J call TRBJ1-5; D uncertain. There are 15 residues in the CDR3. From germline, CDR1 is SNHLY and CDR2 FYNNEI. Deletions cut 6 bases from V and 3 bases from J, with 15 bases between. CDR3 in amino acids: CASRGPWGNNQPQHF. In DNA, the CDR3 is TGTGCCAGCAGAGGCCCGTGGGGAAACAATCAGCCCCAGCATTTT.

DNA of the CDR3: TGTGCCAGCAGCTTGGGGTTTAGGTACAATGAGCAGTTCTTC. Translating it yields CASSLGFRYNEQFF. The chain couples TRBV5-4 to TRBJ2-1; D remains unclear. With 0 bases removed from V and 4 bases from J, the gap between germline ends came to 8 bases. Germline CDR1 and CDR2: SGHNT and YYREEE (reference sequence). The CDR3 has 14 residues.

The sample holds one count of this clone. The chain carries TRBV19 and TRBJ2-1, with 9 bases that match TRBD1. J gave up 7 bases and V 5 bases, and 12 bases lay outside the gene matches. Germline lookup yields CDR1 LNHDA and CDR2 SQIVND (reference sequence). This CDR3 is built from 16 residues. The CDR3 spells CASSGDRDRVYNEQFF. DNA for the CDR3: TGTGCCAGTAGTGGAGACCGGGACAGGGTGTATAATGAGCAGTTCTTC.

The CDR3 spells CASSLTTDRDRWNTEAFF. The CDR3 DNA is TGTGCCAGCAGTTTAACTACTGACAGGGATAGATGGAACACTGAAGCTTTCTTT. This chain uses TRBV27 with TRBJ1-1; 7 nucleotides align to TRBD1. Germline lookup yields CDR1 MNHEY and CDR2 SMNVEV (reference sequence). The junction had 13 bases not matched to a gene; V was cut back by 2 bases and J by 1 base. This CDR3 has 18 amino acids.

V is TRBV28 and J is TRBJ2-1; TRBD2 is a possible D gene (5 bases). This CDR3 is built from 11 residues. Germline values: CDR1 MDHEN, CDR2 SYDVKM. The V end was cut by 6 bases, the J end by 5 bases, with 5 bases between. CDR3 in amino acids: CASSGNNEQFF. CDR3 sequence (DNA): TGTGCCAGCAGCGGGAACAATGAGCAGTTCTTC.

The V call is TRBV7-2, the J call TRBJ2-5, with D perhaps matching TRBD1 or TRBD2 (6 bases each). The length of the CDR3 is 14 residues. V shed 5 bases and J shed 5 bases, with 15 bases lying between them. Looked up from germline, CDR1 is SGHTA and CDR2 is FQGNSA. As DNA, the CDR3 is TGTGCCAGCAGCCCATTAGGGGGGCGGGAGACCCAGTACTTC. Its protein product is CASSPLGGRETQYF.

The CDR3 sequence: CASRINEKLFF. For the CDR3, the DNA is TGTGCCAGCAGGATTAATGAAAAACTGTTTTTT. The chain carries TRBV6-1 and TRBJ1-4; no reliable D call. The CDR3 runs 11 residues. CDR1 and CDR2 (germline): MNHNS, SASEGT. V was pared by 6 bases and J by 4 bases, with 3 bases between.